Listed below are T cell receptor beta chains from one sample, sequenced in a study of vaccination effects on CD4 cells after COVID-19. TCRdb keeps only in-frame clones here, not all; method: immunoSEQ multiplex PCR. Among tens of thousands of clones listed, about 73% were seen once. Antigen specificity for these receptors is unknown. The specimen was CD4+ T cells from PBMCs cultured without peptide, collected before COVID-19 vaccination. The receptor set was obtained from a human donor who received a COVID-19 vaccine. Both conserved end residues are part of each CDR3. The D gene is left open where the match is weak. Not all rows give a size; the values are once, few, many and, for expanded clones, a class.

clone_size,v_call,j_call,d_call,cdr3_aa,cdr3_nt
few,TRBV23-1,TRBJ1-6,NA,CASGGEGLGF,TGCGCCAGCGGGGGGGAGGGGCTGGGGTTT
few,TRBV19,TRBJ1-2,NA,CASSIVAGRVYGYTF,TGTGCCAGTAGTATCGTCGCAGGCAGGGTCTATGGCTACACCTTC
NA,TRBV10-3,TRBJ2-5,NA,CAISGLHAETQYF,TGTGCCATCTCGGGGTTGCATGCGGAGACCCAGTACTTC
NA,TRBV6-5,TRBJ1-2,TRBD1,CASRDDRGLYGYTF,TGTGCCAGCAGGGACGACAGGGGGCTCTATGGCTACACCTTC
NA,TRBV6-1,TRBJ1-2,NA,CASSESYRDRGYTF,TGTGCCAGCAGTGAATCTTACAGGGACCGTGGCTACACCTTC
NA,TRBV7-6,TRBJ2-1,TRBD2,CASSLAASGGSNEQFF,TGTGCCAGCAGCTTAGCGGCGAGCGGCGGGAGCAATGAGCAGTTCTTC
NA,TRBV6-2/TRBV6-3,TRBJ1-3,NA,CASSLDRWNFGNTIYF,TGTGCCAGCAGTTTGGACAGATGGAACTTTGGAAACACCATATATTTT
NA,TRBV10-3,TRBJ1-2,TRBD1,CAISSGTVIDYGYTF,TGTGCCATCAGTTCCGGGACAGTGATCGACTATGGCTACACCTTC
NA,TRBV24-1,TRBJ2-7,NA,CATSDPLRGNTYEQYF,TGTGCCACCAGTGATCCCCTACGGGGGAACACCTACGAGCAGTACTTC
few,TRBV10-3,TRBJ2-6,NA,CAISPPKSGANVLTF,TGTGCCATCAGTCCCCCAAAGTCTGGGGCCAACGTCCTGACTTTC
NA,TRBV20-1,TRBJ2-2,NA,CSASGRANTGELFF,TGCAGTGCTAGTGGCAGGGCGAACACCGGGGAGCTGTTTTTT
NA,TRBV5-8,TRBJ1-1,TRBD1,CASLQGVLNTEAFF,TGTGCCAGCCTGCAGGGGGTCCTGAACACTGAAGCTTTCTTT
NA,TRBV27,TRBJ2-3,NA,CASSPGFRTAGTDTQYF,TGTGCCAGCAGCCCTGGGTTCCGGACTGCAGGCACAGATACGCAGTATTTT
NA,TRBV7-8,TRBJ1-5,NA,CASSLAPAVNGRPQHF,TGTGCCAGCAGCTTAGCGCCGGCCGTAAACGGTCGGCCCCAGCATTTT
NA,TRBV5-8,TRBJ1-1,NA,CASSWGQNTEAFF,TGTGCCAGCAGCTGGGGACAGAACACTGAAGCTTTCTTT
NA,TRBV21-1,TRBJ2-2,NA,CASSKALAGTGELFF,TGTGCCAGCAGCAAAGCGCTGGCGGGGACCGGGGAGCTGTTTTTT
NA,TRBV2,TRBJ2-5,NA,CASSDGTAQETQYF,TGTGCCAGCAGTGACGGGACCGCCCAAGAGACCCAGTACTTC
once,TRBV5-1,TRBJ1-6,NA,CASSPGEGYSPLHF,TGCGCCAGCAGCCCCGGGGAGGGGTATTCACCCCTCCACTTT
NA,TRBV10-3,TRBJ1-5,NA,CASSEGTLGSNQPQHF,TGTGCCTCCTCGGAGGGGACATTAGGTAGCAATCAGCCCCAGCATTTT
NA,TRBV18,TRBJ1-3,NA,CASSPFDQISGNTIYF,TGTGCCAGCTCACCTTTTGATCAGATCTCTGGAAACACCATATATTTT
NA,TRBV19,TRBJ1-1,NA,CASSSTRETEAFF,TGTGCCAGTAGTTCGACGAGGGAGACTGAAGCTTTCTTT
NA,TRBV28,TRBJ1-1,NA,CASSLSRAVNTEAFF,TGTGCCAGCAGTTTAAGTAGGGCGGTGAACACTGAAGCTTTCTTT
NA,TRBV5-1,TRBJ1-3,NA,CASSLAAGVAGNTIYF,TGCGCCAGCAGCTTGGCCGCGGGAGTGGCTGGAAACACCATATATTTT
NA,TRBV6-5,TRBJ1-5,NA,CASRPGGPGNQPQHF,TGTGCCAGCAGGCCGGGGGGGCCCGGCAATCAGCCCCAGCATTTT
few,TRBV19,TRBJ1-3,NA,CASRRDRSSGNTIYF,TGTGCCAGTAGGAGGGACCGAAGCTCTGGAAACACCATATATTTT
NA,TRBV5-1,TRBJ2-1,TRBD2,CASRQLAGGPNNEQFF,TGCGCCAGCAGGCAATTAGCGGGAGGGCCAAACAATGAGCAGTTCTTC
NA,TRBV9,TRBJ2-1,TRBD2,CASSVGSGSSYNEQFF,TGTGCCAGCAGCGTAGGGAGCGGGAGCTCCTACAATGAGCAGTTCTTC
NA,TRBV18,TRBJ1-1,TRBD1,CATRQGIHTEAFF,TGTGCCACCCGACAGGGAATCCACACTGAAGCTTTCTTT